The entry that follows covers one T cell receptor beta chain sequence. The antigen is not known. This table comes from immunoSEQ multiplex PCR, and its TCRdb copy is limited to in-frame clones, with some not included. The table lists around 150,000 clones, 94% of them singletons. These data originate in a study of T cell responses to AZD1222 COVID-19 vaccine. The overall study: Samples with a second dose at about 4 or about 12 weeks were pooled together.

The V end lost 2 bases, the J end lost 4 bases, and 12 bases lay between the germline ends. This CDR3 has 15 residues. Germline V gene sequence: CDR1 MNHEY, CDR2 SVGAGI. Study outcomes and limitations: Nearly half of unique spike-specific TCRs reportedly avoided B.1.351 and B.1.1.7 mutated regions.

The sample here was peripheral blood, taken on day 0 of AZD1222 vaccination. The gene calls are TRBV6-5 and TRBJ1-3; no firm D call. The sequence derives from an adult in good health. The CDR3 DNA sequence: TGTGCCAGCAGTTACACCGCAGGTCGGGGAAACACCATATATTTT. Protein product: CASSYTAGRGNTIYF.